The 29 T cell receptor beta chains below were found in one sample sequenced in a study of tumor-infiltrating lymphocytes in primary liver carcinoma. Starting material of 500 to 600 ng total RNA yielded TCR beta cDNA via a constant-region primer. Libraries for TCR beta were built through three nested multiplex PCR rounds, which together made up a slightly modified ARM-PCR procedure. Two initial PCR rounds of approximately 10 cycles each paired TRBV1-TRBV30 forward primers with a C-beta reverse primer. TCRdb used MiXCR to reprocess the multiplex PCR reads, holding one entry per CDR3 protein. The table has about 320,000 distinct CDR3 sequences, 65% seen once. The authors took blood RNA from unsorted whole blood and also extracted germline DNA. Sequencing input: peripheral blood. The receptor set was obtained from a man aged 35 to 55 with primary liver carcinoma and hepatitis B virus infection.

This clonotype was seen repeatedly, ten times or more. The chain is built from TRBV29-1 and TRBJ1-5; possible D gene TRBD1, 5 bases. The CDR3 covers 14 residues. Germline-derived CDR1 and CDR2 are SQVTM and ANQGSEA. V was cut by 6 bases and J by 5 bases, with 17 bases left in between. CDR3 coding DNA: TGCAGCGTAAGTGTAGGGGCCCTGGATCAGCCCCAGCATTTT. Translating gives CSVSVGALDQPQHF. Based on the CDR3 plus reference TRBV29-1 and TRBJ1-5, the full variable domain is SAVISQKPSRDICQRGTSLTIQCQVDSQVTMMFWYRQQPGQSLTLIATANQGSEATYESGFVIDKFPISRPNLTFSTLTVSNMSPEDSSIYLCSVSVGALDQPQHFGDGTRLSIL.

This rearrangement joins TRBV25-1 to TRBJ1-2; D possibly corresponds to TRBD1 (5 bases). Per germline, CDR1 MGHDK and CDR2 SYGVNS. The CDR3 is made up of 11 amino acids. The V and J ends lost 7 bases and 4 bases respectively, with 7 bases between them. The CDR3 loop reads CASTGFYGYTF. The CDR3 DNA follows: TGTGCCAGCACAGGGTTCTATGGCTACACCTTC.

The chain uses TRBV12-3 or TRBV12-4 and TRBJ2-5, with D tentatively TRBD2 (6 bases). This CDR3 is 16 amino acids long. V shed 3 bases and J shed 11 bases, with 25 bases lying between them. The CDR3 region has the DNA TGTGCCAGCAGTTTGTGCTTGGGGGGAAATGGTAGTGAGCAGTACTTC. The encoded protein is CASSLCLGGNGSEQYF.

J is TRBJ2-1 and V is TRBV30, with 7 bases aligning to TRBD2. Germline lookup yields CDR1 GTSNPN and CDR2 SVGIG (reference sequence). The CDR3 spans 15 residues. V lost 3 bases, J lost 3 bases, and 8 bases stayed unmatched. CDR3 in amino acids: CAWRGGIGLYNEQFF. The CDR3 DNA reads as TGTGCCTGGAGGGGAGGGATAGGGCTCTACAATGAGCAGTTCTTC.

The chain recombines TRBV2 with TRBJ2-5; 9 bases fit TRBD1. V shed 6 bases and J 4 bases; nucleotides not matched to a gene: 0. The CDR3 is 12 amino acids. Germline V gene data show CDR1 as SNHLY and CDR2 as FYNNEI. In nucleotides, the CDR3 is TGTGCCAGCAGGGACAGGGGAGAGACCCAGTACTTC. Its translation is CASRDRGETQYF.

Written as DNA, the CDR3 is TGTGCCAGCAGCTTACTAGGGGACGGCGAGCAGTACTTC. Translated: CASSLLGDGEQYF. The chain has TRBV7-9 and TRBJ2-7, with D perhaps assigned TRBD1 or TRBD2 (5 bases each). V was cut by 2 bases and J by 6 bases, with 11 bases left in between. From germline, CDR1 is SEHNR and CDR2 FQNEAQ (reference sequence). The CDR3 totals 13 residues.

V gene TRBV12-3 or TRBV12-4 combines with J gene TRBJ2-5; a weak D match, TRBD2 (5 bases). The CDR3 loop spans 13 amino acids. Between the trimmed V and J ends, which lost 0 bases and 14 bases, there was a span of 16 bases. In DNA, the CDR3 is TGTGCCAGCAGTTTAGCGGGAGTAGAGACCCGTTACTTC. Its protein product is CASSLAGVETRYF.

The chain's CDR3 is CASSSTVNYGYTF. The CDR3 nucleotides read TGTGCCAGCAGCTCGACGGTGAACTATGGCTACACCTTC. The rearrangement uses TRBV11-1 and TRBJ1-2; D remains ambiguous. CDR3 length equals 13 residues. V lost 4 bases to trimming and J lost 2 bases, with 8 bases between them. Per the germline V gene, CDR1 is SGHAT and CDR2 is FQDESV (reference sequence).

The chain combines TRBV29-1 with TRBJ2-7; perhaps TRBD2 as D (6 bases). Judging by the DNA end, TRBJ2-1 fits better; the J call may be wrong. Germline V gene sequence: CDR1 SQVTM, CDR2 ANQGSEA. The CDR3 is 13 amino acids. The CDR3 sequence: CSVETQAGHEQFF. The DNA for the CDR3 is TGCAGCGTTGAGACGCAGGCGGGGCACGAGCAGTTCTTC.

This clonotype was recorded once. The junction shows a germline mismatch at one end, possibly a read error. The CDR3 DNA reads TGTGCCAGCGGCTTAGATCCAGGGGACTCCTACGACCAGTACTTC. Its translation is CASGLDPGDSYDQYF. The chain joins TRBV11-2 to TRBJ2-7; the D call may be TRBD1 or TRBD2 (6 bases each). This CDR3 is 15 amino acids long. The germline gives CDR1 SGHAT, CDR2 FQNNGV.

This clonotype was observed a handful of times. The J gene is TRBJ1-2, the V gene TRBV28; no clear D. The germline V and J ends were trimmed by 4 bases and 8 bases, with 20 bases remaining between them. The germline V gene has CDR1 MDHEN and CDR2 SYDVKM. The CDR3 is made up of 15 amino acids. The CDR3 coding sequence is TGTGCCAGCAGTTCCCCAGCCGCCGGGTCTGACGGCTACACCTTC. Translated, it gives CASSSPAAGSDGYTF.

Regarding this clonotype: Possible read error: a much larger clone is one base away. The V call is TRBV4-3, the J call TRBJ2-7, with 8 bases that match TRBD1. The CDR3 runs to 15 residues. Germline CDR1 LGHNA, CDR2 YSLEER. The CDR3 spells CANSPGQGRSYEQYF. For the CDR3, the DNA is TGCGCCAACAGCCCCGGACAGGGTCGCTCCTACGAGCAGTACTTC.

J is TRBJ2-7 and V is TRBV6-6; D might be TRBD1 (5 bases). The CDR3 loop spans 13 amino acids. With 10 bases removed from V and 7 bases from J, the gap between germline ends came to 20 bases. Looked up from germline, CDR1 is MNHNY and CDR2 is SVGAGI (reference sequence). The CDR3, as DNA: TGTGCCAACAGCATCGTAGGGGCCCGGGAGCAGTACTTC. Its protein is CANSIVGAREQYF.

The chain employs TRBV11-2 and TRBJ2-1, with a tentative D call TRBD2 (6 bases). The CDR3 spans 15 residues. Germline CDR1 is SGHAT and CDR2 is FQNNGV. V was trimmed by 1 base and J by 6 bases, leaving 13 bases between them. The chain's CDR3 is CASSLGGEQCNEQFF. The CDR3 DNA reads TGTGCCAGCAGCTTAGGGGGGGAACAGTGCAATGAGCAGTTCTTC.

This clonotype was recorded once. At one end, the junction sequence differs from germline, possibly due to a read error. The chain combines TRBV28 with TRBJ1-2; 8 positions match TRBD1. The CDR3 totals 15 residues. CDR1 MDHEN and CDR2 SYDVKM come from the germline V gene. The CDR3 DNA reads TGTGCCAGCCGTGGACAGGGCCTAGCTAACTATGGCTACATCTTC. Its translation is CASRGQGLANYGYIF.

V is TRBV4-1 and J is TRBJ2-7; D is undetermined. Per germline, CDR1 MGHRA and CDR2 YSYEKL. V gave up 1 base and J gave up 2 bases, with 6 bases separating them. The CDR3 has 13 residues. CDR3 loop: CASSQGSTYEQYF. In nucleotides, the CDR3 is TGCGCCAGCAGCCAAGGGAGTACCTACGAGCAGTACTTC.

The chain uses TRBV20-1 and TRBJ2-1; 13 bases map to TRBD2. CDR1 DFQATT and CDR2 SNEGSKA come from the germline V gene (reference sequence). V shed 6 bases, J shed 6 bases, and the junction held 8 bases outside the gene matches. CDR3 length: 15 residues. The CDR3 loop is CSALRLAGGFNEQFF. CDR3 bases: TGCAGTGCCTTGAGACTAGCGGGAGGATTCAATGAGCAGTTCTTC.

This sequence joins TRBV28 and TRBJ1-5; D is unclear. Between the trimmed V and J ends, which lost 4 bases and 7 bases, there was a span of 8 bases. CDR3 length equals 12 residues. Germline values: CDR1 MDHEN, CDR2 SYDVKM. The CDR3 spells CASSSPTQPQHF. The CDR3 DNA sequence: TGTGCCAGCAGTTCCCCTACGCAGCCCCAGCATTTT.

Details on this clonotype: A read error is possible here, since a much larger clone lies one base away. This chain connects TRBV10-3 to TRBJ2-7; perhaps D is TRBD1 or TRBD2 (5 bases each). The germline V gene encodes CDR1 ENHRY and CDR2 SYGVKD. This CDR3 has 16 residues. The CDR3 bases are TGTGCCATCTGTGAGGGAGTGAACAGGAATTCCTACGAGCAGTACTTC. Protein: CAICEGVNRNSYEQYF.

J is TRBJ2-2 and V is TRBV5-4, with D unresolved. The CDR3 is 15 residues long. V was shortened by 0 bases and J by 4 bases, with 10 bases between the two germline ends. The germline CDR1 and CDR2 sequences are SGHNT and YYREEE (reference sequence). The CDR3: CASSLESRGTGELFF. CDR3 DNA sequence: TGTGCCAGCAGCTTGGAATCCCGAGGCACCGGGGAGCTGTTTTTT. Together with reference TRBV5-4 and TRBJ2-2, the CDR3 gives the full variable domain: ETGVTQSPTHLIKTRGQQVTLRCSSQSGHNTVSWYQQALGQGPQFIFQYYREEENGRGNFPPRFSGLQFPNYSSELNVNALELDDSALYLCASSLESRGTGELFFGEGSRLTVL.

This chain connects TRBV2 to TRBJ2-2; a weak D match, TRBD1 (5 bases). With 1 base removed from V and 2 bases from J, the gap between germline ends came to 11 bases. This CDR3 is 16 amino acids long. The V gene's germline CDR1 is SNHLY and CDR2 FYNNEI. CDR3: CASSEVETANTGELFF. CDR3 bases: TGTGCCAGCAGTGAAGTGGAGACAGCAAACACCGGGGAGCTGTTTTTT.

This clonotype appeared a few times. The genes are TRBV7-9 and TRBJ2-2; D is unclear. Germline CDR1 and CDR2: SEHNR and FQNEAQ (reference sequence). V shed 7 bases and J shed 1 base, with 13 bases lying between them. The CDR3 totals 15 residues. CDR3 coding DNA: TGTGCCAGCACCCGATCGGTAGGGAACACCGGGGAGCTGTTTTTT. Its protein product is CASTRSVGNTGELFF.

As to this clonotype: An end of the junction does not agree with germline; a read error may underlie this. The chain recombines TRBV5-5 with TRBJ2-1, with D possibly called TRBD1 or TRBD2 (5 bases each). CDR3 length: 13 residues. CDR1 and CDR2 from the germline V gene are SGHKS and YYEKEE (reference sequence). The CDR3 DNA reads TGTGCCAACAGCCTTGAAGAGGGGTACGAACAGTTCTTC. Protein product: CANSLEEGYEQFF.

V gene TRBV14 combines with J gene TRBJ2-2, with 7 bases fitting TRBD1. With 1 base clipped from V and 1 base from J, the junction kept 0 bases outside the gene matches. The CDR3 has 15 amino acids. Germline V gives CDR1 SGHDN, CDR2 FVKESK. CDR3 sequence reads: CASSQAGGNTGELFF. CDR3 DNA: TGTGCCAGCAGCCAAGCAGGGGGGAACACCGGGGAGCTGTTTTTT.

As for this clonotype: A read error may explain this, as a much larger clone is one base away. The chain has TRBV12-3 or TRBV12-4 and TRBJ2-1; D is ambiguous. The germline V and J ends were trimmed by 10 bases and 10 bases, with 14 bases remaining between them. The CDR3 has 11 amino acids. CDR3 sequence: CANSRSREQFF. Here the CDR3 DNA reads TGTGCCAACAGCCGATCCAGGGAGCAGTTCTTC.

Concerning this clonotype itself: Its ends do not fully match the called genes, so a read error is possible. The rearrangement uses TRBV6-5 and TRBJ2-1, with 7 bases fitting TRBD1. The CDR3 has 14 amino acids. From germline, CDR1 is MNHEY and CDR2 SVGAGI. CDR3 DNA sequence: TGTGTCAGCAGTCTACAGGGGCCCTACAATGAGCAGTTCTTC. This translates into CVSSLQGPYNEQFF.

The chain couples TRBV11-3 to TRBJ2-1; D is unclear. V gave up 1 base and J gave up 5 bases, with 6 bases separating them. Germline V gene lookup returns CDR1 SGHNT and CDR2 YENEEA. The CDR3 length is 13 residues. CDR3 in DNA: TGTGCCAGCAGCTTAGCATTGAACAATGAGCAGTTCTTC. Translating gives CASSLALNNEQFF.

Comment on this clonotype: Being one base from a much bigger clone, this may be a read error. The chain recombines TRBV6-2 or TRBV6-3 with TRBJ2-5; TRBD1 matches 9 bases. CDR3 length equals 15 residues. With V trimmed by 7 bases and J by 4 bases, 10 bases remained unmatched. CDR1 is MNHEY and CDR2 is SVGEGT in the germline V gene. CDR3 sequence: CASTQRTGGIETQYF. CDR3 in DNA: TGTGCCAGCACCCAAAGAACAGGGGGCATAGAGACCCAGTACTTC.

This clonotype was seen many times. The CDR3 coding sequence is TGTGCCAGCAGTTTAGCGGGAGGGCCAGAGACCCAGTACTTC. It translates to CASSLAGGPETQYF. The chain has TRBV12-3 or TRBV12-4 and TRBJ2-5; TRBD2 matches at 7 bases. The CDR3 runs to 14 residues. V lost 0 bases to trimming and J lost 4 bases; unmatched junction nucleotides: 2.